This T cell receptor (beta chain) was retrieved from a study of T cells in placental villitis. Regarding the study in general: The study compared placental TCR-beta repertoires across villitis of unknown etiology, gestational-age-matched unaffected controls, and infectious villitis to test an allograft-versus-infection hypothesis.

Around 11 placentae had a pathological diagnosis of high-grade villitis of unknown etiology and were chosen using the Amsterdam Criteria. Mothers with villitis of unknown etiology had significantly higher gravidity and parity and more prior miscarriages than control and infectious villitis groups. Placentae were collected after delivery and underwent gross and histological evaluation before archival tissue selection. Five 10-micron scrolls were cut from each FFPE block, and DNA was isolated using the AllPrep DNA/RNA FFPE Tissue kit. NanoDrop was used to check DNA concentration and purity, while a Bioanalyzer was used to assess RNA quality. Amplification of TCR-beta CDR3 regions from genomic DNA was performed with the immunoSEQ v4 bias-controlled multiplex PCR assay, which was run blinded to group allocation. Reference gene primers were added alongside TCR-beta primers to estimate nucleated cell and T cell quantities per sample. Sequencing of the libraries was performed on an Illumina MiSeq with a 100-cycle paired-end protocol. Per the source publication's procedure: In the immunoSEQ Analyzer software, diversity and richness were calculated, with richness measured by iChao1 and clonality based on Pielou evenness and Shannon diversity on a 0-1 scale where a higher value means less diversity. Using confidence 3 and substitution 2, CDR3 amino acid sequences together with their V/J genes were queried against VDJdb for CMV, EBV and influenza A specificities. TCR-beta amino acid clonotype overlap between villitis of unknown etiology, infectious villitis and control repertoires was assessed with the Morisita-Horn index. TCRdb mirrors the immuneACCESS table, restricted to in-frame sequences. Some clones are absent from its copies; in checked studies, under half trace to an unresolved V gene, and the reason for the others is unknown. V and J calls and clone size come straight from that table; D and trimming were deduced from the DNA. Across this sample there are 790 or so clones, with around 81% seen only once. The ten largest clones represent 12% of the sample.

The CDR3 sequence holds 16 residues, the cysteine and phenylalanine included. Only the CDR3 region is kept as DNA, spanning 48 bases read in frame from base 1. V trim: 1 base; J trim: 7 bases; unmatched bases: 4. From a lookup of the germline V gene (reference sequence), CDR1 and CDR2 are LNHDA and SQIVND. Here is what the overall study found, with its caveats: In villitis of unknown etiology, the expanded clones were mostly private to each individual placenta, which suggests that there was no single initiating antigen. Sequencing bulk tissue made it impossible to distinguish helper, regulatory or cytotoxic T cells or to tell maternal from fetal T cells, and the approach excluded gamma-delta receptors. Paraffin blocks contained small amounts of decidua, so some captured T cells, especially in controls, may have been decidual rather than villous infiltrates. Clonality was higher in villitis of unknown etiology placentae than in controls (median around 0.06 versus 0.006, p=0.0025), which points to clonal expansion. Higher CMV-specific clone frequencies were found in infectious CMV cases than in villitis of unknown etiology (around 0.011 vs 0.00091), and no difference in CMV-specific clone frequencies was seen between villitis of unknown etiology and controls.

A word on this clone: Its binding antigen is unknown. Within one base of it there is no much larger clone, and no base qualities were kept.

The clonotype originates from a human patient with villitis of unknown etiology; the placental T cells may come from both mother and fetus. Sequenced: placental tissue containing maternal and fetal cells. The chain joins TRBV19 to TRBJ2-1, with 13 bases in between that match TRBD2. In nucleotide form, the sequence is TGTGCCAGTAGTATAGTAGGGACTAGCGGGGAGAATGAGCAGTTCTTC. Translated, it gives CASSIVGTSGENEQFF. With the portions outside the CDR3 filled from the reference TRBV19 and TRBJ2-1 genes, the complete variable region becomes DGGITQSPKYLFRKEGQNVTLSCEQNLNHDAMYWYRQDPGQGLRLIYYSQIVNDFQKGDIAEGYSVSREKKESFPLTVTSAQKNPTAFYLCASSIVGTSGENEQFFGPGTRLTVL.